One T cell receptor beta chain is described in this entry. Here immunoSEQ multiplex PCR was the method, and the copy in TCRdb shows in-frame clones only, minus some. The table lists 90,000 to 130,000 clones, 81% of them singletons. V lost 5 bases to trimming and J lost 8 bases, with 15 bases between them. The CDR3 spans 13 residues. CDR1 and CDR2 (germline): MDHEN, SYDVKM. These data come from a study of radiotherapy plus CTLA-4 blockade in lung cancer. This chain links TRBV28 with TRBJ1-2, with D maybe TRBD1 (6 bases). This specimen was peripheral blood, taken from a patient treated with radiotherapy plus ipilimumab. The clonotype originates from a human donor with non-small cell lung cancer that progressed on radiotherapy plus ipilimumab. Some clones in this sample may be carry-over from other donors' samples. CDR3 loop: CASSLGGAFGYTF. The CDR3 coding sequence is TGTGCCAGCAGTCTGGGGGGGGCCTTCGGCTACACCTTC.